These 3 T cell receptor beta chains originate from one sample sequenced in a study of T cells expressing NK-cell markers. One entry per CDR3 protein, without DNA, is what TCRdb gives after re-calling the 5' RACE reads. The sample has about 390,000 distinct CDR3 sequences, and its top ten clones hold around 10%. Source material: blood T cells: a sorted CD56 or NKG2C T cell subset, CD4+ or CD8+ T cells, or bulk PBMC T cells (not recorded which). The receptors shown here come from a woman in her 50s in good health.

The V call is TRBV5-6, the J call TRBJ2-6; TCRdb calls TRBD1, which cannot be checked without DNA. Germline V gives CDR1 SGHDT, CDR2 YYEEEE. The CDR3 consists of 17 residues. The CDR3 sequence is CASSSRDRGLGANVLTF.

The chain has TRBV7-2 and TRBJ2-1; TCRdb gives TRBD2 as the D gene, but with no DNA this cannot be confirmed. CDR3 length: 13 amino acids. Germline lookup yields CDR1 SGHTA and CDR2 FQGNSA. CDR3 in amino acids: CASSREGSHEQFF.

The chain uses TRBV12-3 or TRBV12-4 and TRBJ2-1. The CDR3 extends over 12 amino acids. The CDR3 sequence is CASSLKVREQFF.